This T cell receptor (beta chain) was sequenced in a study of PD-1 blockade in classical Hodgkin lymphoma (dated by TCRdb to the early 2020s). The study in broad terms: Nivolumab dosing was 3 mg/kg intravenously every 2 weeks, continuing until either disease progression or unacceptable toxicity. The study used CyTOF and TCR beta sequencing to define a peripheral blood immune signature of response to PD-1 blockade in classical Hodgkin lymphoma.

Genomic DNA was isolated using the Qiagen DNeasy kit from unsorted PBMCs as well as from negatively selected CD4+ and CD8+ fractions. Amplification of TCR beta CDR3 regions was done by immunoSEQ multiplex PCR with primers that anneal to V and J segments. A synthetic immune receptor repertoire was used to minimize amplification bias, and any residual bias was removed computationally once sequencing was done. From the authors' description of their analysis: Custom Python scripts were used to quantify repertoire diversity as the Shannon entropy index. Unsorted, CD4+ and CD8+ repertoires were analyzed separately, except for combined analyses in which CD4+ and CD8+ sequences were merged in silico. Clonal expansion was defined as at least a 2-fold frequency increase after treatment relative to C1D1, with a pseudocount of 0.5 for undetected baseline clones. Clones with 0 or 1 copy at C1D1 were classified as singleton clones, and clones with 2 or more copies were classified as non-singleton clones. By matching protein sequences in sorted samples from the same patient, clones expanded in unsorted samples were annotated as CD4+, CD8+ or unknown. Diversity changes from C1D1 to C4D1 were tested in paired samples using Wilcoxon tests. In its TCRdb copy, this immuneACCESS table keeps in-frame sequences only and misses some clones. Where compared with another copy, unresolved V genes explain less than half of these, and the others have no known cause. V and J calls and clone size are those listed in that table; D and trimming were worked out from the DNA. The sample includes 110,000 or so clones, with about nine tenths observed a single time. Of the sample, approximately 20% falls within the top ten clones.

A note on this clone: Its antigen target is currently unknown. Qualities for individual bases were not recorded, and no much larger clone is one base off.

The time point tag for this specimen amounts to: cycle 2 day 1 (C2D1) of nivolumab. All trial patients had relapsed after autologous stem cell transplantation, with cohorts A, B and C differing in prior brentuximab vedotin exposure. The trial cohort included some 53 patients with relapsed/refractory classical Hodgkin lymphoma, and each patient had a best overall response of complete response, partial response or progressive disease. In the multi-cohort phase II CheckMate 205 trial, trial patients received single-agent nivolumab. Best overall response was determined by an independent review committee according to the 2007 International Working Group response criteria. Trial PBMCs were collected immediately before nivolumab initiation (C1D1) and during therapy at cycle 2 day 1 and cycle 4 day 1. Peripheral blood was collected in 8 mL Vacutainer Cell Preparation Tubes, from which PBMCs were isolated by centrifugation and then cryopreserved.

Broader findings and caveats from the paper: A significant rise by C4D1 was seen in CD4+ but not CD8+ TCR diversity (p=0.0027 vs p=0.16), with the rise being most apparent in complete responders (p=0.02). Baseline TCR diversity was reported to be lower in newly diagnosed patients than in healthy donors, and even lower in relapsed/refractory patients. The study covered only a single clinical trial cohort, and the causes of the repertoire differences, possibly disease activity or prior therapy, were still not defined. Lower diversity was observed in patients in whom nivolumab was started less than 1 year after ASCT, and these patients were excluded from later analyses so that confounding by immune reconstitution would be avoided. Baseline diversity similar to that of newly diagnosed patients was observed in trial patients achieving complete response, whereas significantly lower diversity was observed in partial responders and progressors.

Sequencing used peripheral blood mononuclear cells (PBMCs), obtained before the second cycle of nivolumab. The sequence came from a human donor with classical Hodgkin lymphoma.

The DNA sequence follows: TGTGCCAGCAGCGCCGACGGGGAAGGAGACTACGAGCAGTACTTC. Translation gives CASSADGEGDYEQYF. The V and J genes are TRBV2 and TRBJ2-7; perhaps TRBD2 is the D gene, with 5 bases matching. CDR1 SNHLY and CDR2 FYNNEI were looked up in the germline V gene. Its CDR3 holds 15 amino acids, cysteine through phenylalanine. The DNA shown is the 45-base CDR3, in frame from base 1. V and J lose 6 bases and 3 bases, and a span of 18 bases separates them.